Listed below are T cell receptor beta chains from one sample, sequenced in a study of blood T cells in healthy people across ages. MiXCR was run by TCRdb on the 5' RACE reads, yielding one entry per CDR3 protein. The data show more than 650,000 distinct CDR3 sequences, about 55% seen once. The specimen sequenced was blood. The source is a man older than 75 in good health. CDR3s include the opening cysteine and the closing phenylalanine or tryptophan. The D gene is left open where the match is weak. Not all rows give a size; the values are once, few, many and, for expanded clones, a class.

CDR3 protein: CASSFKTSLTGELFF
CDR3 DNA: TGTGCCAGCAGCTTCAAGACCTCCCTCACCGGGGAGCTGTTTTTT
CDR3 length: 15
V gene: TRBV13
clone size: few
J gene: TRBJ2-2
D gene: -

CDR3 protein: CASSPLTGRIYGKLFF
CDR3 DNA: TGTGCCAGCAGCCCTTTGACAGGGAGAATCTATGGAAAACTGTTTTTT
CDR3 length: 16
V gene: TRBV11-2
clone size: -
J gene: TRBJ1-4
D gene: TRBD1

CDR3 protein: CASSPPTGDSREQYF
CDR3 DNA: TGTGCCAGCTCACCACCGACGGGAGACTCGCGCGAGCAGTACTTC
CDR3 length: 15
V gene: TRBV18
clone size: once
J gene: TRBJ2-7
D gene: -

CDR3 protein: CAISDRHDNYGYTF
CDR3 DNA: TGTGCCATCAGTGATCGCCATGACAACTATGGCTACACCTTC
CDR3 length: 14
V gene: TRBV10-3
clone size: -
J gene: TRBJ1-2
D gene: -

CDR3 protein: CASSEIQGYGYTF
CDR3 DNA: TGCGCCAGCAGTGAGATCCAGGGTTATGGCTACACCTTC
CDR3 length: 13
V gene: TRBV10-2
clone size: -
J gene: TRBJ1-2
D gene: -

CDR3 protein: CATSGNSGSSYNEQFF
CDR3 DNA: TGTGCCACCAGCGGCAATAGCGGTAGCTCCTACAATGAGCAGTTCTTC
CDR3 length: 16
V gene: TRBV15
clone size: few
J gene: TRBJ2-1
D gene: -

CDR3 protein: CASSVFIHEGQETQYF
CDR3 DNA: TGTGCCAGCAGTGTTTTCATCCACGAGGGGCAAGAGACCCAGTACTTC
CDR3 length: 16
V gene: TRBV6-1
clone size: -
J gene: TRBJ2-5
D gene: -

CDR3 protein: CASSQVVGRYAYF
CDR3 DNA: TGTGCCAGCAGCCAAGTCGTGGGCAGATACGCGTATTTT
CDR3 length: 13
V gene: TRBV14
clone size: -
J gene: TRBJ2-3
D gene: -

CDR3 protein: CASSGQGHEKLFF
CDR3 DNA: TGTGCCAGCAGTGGACAGGGGCATGAAAAACTGTTTTTT
CDR3 length: 13
V gene: TRBV6-1
clone size: -
J gene: TRBJ1-4
D gene: TRBD1

CDR3 protein: CASSLAGQGTGYTF
CDR3 DNA: TGCGCCAGCAGCCTAGCCGGACAGGGAACCGGCTACACCTTC
CDR3 length: 14
V gene: TRBV5-1
clone size: -
J gene: TRBJ1-2
D gene: TRBD1

CDR3 protein: CASSLVRGISGANVLTF
CDR3 DNA: TGTGCCAGCAGTTTAGTCAGGGGTATCTCTGGGGCCAACGTCCTGACTTTC
CDR3 length: 17
V gene: TRBV12-3/TRBV12-4
clone size: few
J gene: TRBJ2-6
D gene: -

CDR3 protein: CASLPLAGFPYEQYF
CDR3 DNA: TGTGCCAGCTTACCCCTAGCGGGATTCCCCTACGAGCAGTACTTC
CDR3 length: 15
V gene: TRBV18
clone size: -
J gene: TRBJ2-7
D gene: TRBD2

CDR3 protein: CSARASGRLYEQYF
CDR3 DNA: TGCAGTGCTCGAGCGAGCGGGAGGCTCTACGAGCAGTACTTC
CDR3 length: 14
V gene: TRBV20-1
clone size: few
J gene: TRBJ2-7
D gene: TRBD2

CDR3 protein: CSALGGVREDEAFF
CDR3 DNA: TGCAGTGCTTTAGGGGGGGTCAGGGAGGATGAAGCTTTCTTT
CDR3 length: 14
V gene: TRBV20-1
clone size: -
J gene: TRBJ1-1
D gene: -